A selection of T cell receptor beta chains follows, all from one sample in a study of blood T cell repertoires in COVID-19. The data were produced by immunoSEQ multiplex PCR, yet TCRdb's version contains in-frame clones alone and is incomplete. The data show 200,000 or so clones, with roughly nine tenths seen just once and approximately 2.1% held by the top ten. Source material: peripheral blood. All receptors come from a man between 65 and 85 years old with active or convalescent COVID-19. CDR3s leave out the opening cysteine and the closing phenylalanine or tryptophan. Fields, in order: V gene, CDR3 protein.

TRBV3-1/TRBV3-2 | ASSQDRRTGRNTDTQY
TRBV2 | ASRDSTLYNEQF
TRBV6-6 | ASSQGFYEQY
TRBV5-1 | ASSLDRGLTTEAF
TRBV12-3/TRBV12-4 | ASRIAEPSVQF
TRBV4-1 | ASSQDMGAQPQH
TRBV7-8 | ASSLPGNRGNNEQY
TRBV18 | ASSRDSYQETQY
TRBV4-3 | ASSQDRASTDTQY
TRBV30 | AWSISRTSLETQY
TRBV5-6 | ASSTGFSQETQY
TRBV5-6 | ASSLGSGGDQPQH
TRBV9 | ASSVAPSDTQY
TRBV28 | ASSLGGSWYEQY
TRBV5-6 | ASNPGQEMNTEAF
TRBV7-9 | ASSLGLTIAPNEQF
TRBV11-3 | ASSFRQGDEQY
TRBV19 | ASNVRQQNTGELF
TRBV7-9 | ASSFLAGGFYNEQF
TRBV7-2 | ASRTTGPGELF
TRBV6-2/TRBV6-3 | ASSTGDRGRRNIQY
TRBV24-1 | ATSDFQGSGYT
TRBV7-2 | ASSLAGQGAWQPQH
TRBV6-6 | ASSLKGLAGNNEQF
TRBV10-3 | AISGTSGRVGYEQY
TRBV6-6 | ASSPGLAENFWQF
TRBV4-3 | ASSRTANTGELF